A selection of T cell receptor beta chains follows, all from one sample in a study of blood T cells in healthy people across ages. TCRdb used MiXCR to reprocess the 5' RACE reads, holding one entry per CDR3 protein. The sample yields more than 450,000 distinct CDR3 sequences, 25% to 35% seen once. Another study also made use of these data, one on T cells of mothers and their children.

Material for sequencing was blood. Receptor source: a boy aged 2 to 9 in good health. Each CDR3 is given with its conserved first and last residue. The D gene is left open where the match is weak. A row's size may be missing; if present it is once, few, many or a size class.

CDR3 DNA: TGTGCCAGCACCGCCGCGGGGGAGACCCAGTACTTC; CDR3 protein: CASTAAGETQYF; CDR3 length: 12; D gene: -; clone size: few; J gene: TRBJ2-5; V gene: TRBV7-9
CDR3 DNA: TGTGCCAGCAGTTCCACCCCCTACGAGCAGTACTTC; CDR3 protein: CASSSTPYEQYF; CDR3 length: 12; D gene: -; clone size: many; J gene: TRBJ2-7; V gene: TRBV27
CDR3 DNA: TGTGCCAGCAGCCGTAGCGGGAGATCTTTTTGGTCCTACAATGAGCAGTTCTTC; CDR3 protein: CASSRSGRSFWSYNEQFF; CDR3 length: 18; D gene: TRBD2; clone size: -; J gene: TRBJ2-1; V gene: TRBV7-8
CDR3 DNA: TGCAGCGGTGGAGAATCCTCTGGAAACACCATATATTTT; CDR3 protein: CSGGESSGNTIYF; CDR3 length: 13; D gene: -; clone size: few; J gene: TRBJ1-3; V gene: TRBV29-1
CDR3 DNA: TGTGCCAGCAGCATGGTTAAGGTCAAAAACATTCAGTACTTC; CDR3 protein: CASSMVKVKNIQYF; CDR3 length: 14; D gene: -; clone size: -; J gene: TRBJ2-4; V gene: TRBV28
CDR3 DNA: TGCGCCAGCGCCCCTGTCGCGGTGAACACTGAAGCTTTCTTT; CDR3 protein: CASAPVAVNTEAFF; CDR3 length: 14; D gene: -; clone size: -; J gene: TRBJ1-1; V gene: TRBV4-1
CDR3 DNA: TGTGCCTCGGGTAAGGGGTCCTTTGAGCAGTACTTC; CDR3 protein: CASGKGSFEQYF; CDR3 length: 12; D gene: -; clone size: few; J gene: TRBJ2-7; V gene: TRBV6-6
CDR3 DNA: TGTGCCAGCAGCCCGGGCGAGGACCCCGATTTCACAGATACGCAGTATTTT; CDR3 protein: CASSPGEDPDFTDTQYF; CDR3 length: 17; D gene: -; clone size: few; J gene: TRBJ2-3; V gene: TRBV7-2
CDR3 DNA: TGTGCCAGCAGCTTAAAGTTGGCAGTTGAAGCTTTCTTT; CDR3 protein: CASSLKLAVEAFF; CDR3 length: 13; D gene: -; clone size: -; J gene: TRBJ1-1; V gene: TRBV11-2
CDR3 DNA: TGCAGCGTTGAAGGTGGGAGGGGCAACAATGAGCAGTTCTTC; CDR3 protein: CSVEGGRGNNEQFF; CDR3 length: 14; D gene: TRBD2; clone size: few; J gene: TRBJ2-1; V gene: TRBV29-1
CDR3 DNA: TGCGCCAGCGGATTAATTAACACTGAAGCTTTCTTT; CDR3 protein: CASGLINTEAFF; CDR3 length: 12; D gene: -; clone size: -; J gene: TRBJ1-1; V gene: TRBV5-1
CDR3 DNA: TGTGCCAGCAGCTCTCTAGCGGGCACAGATACGCAGTATTTT; CDR3 protein: CASSSLAGTDTQYF; CDR3 length: 14; D gene: TRBD2; clone size: -; J gene: TRBJ2-3; V gene: TRBV11-2
CDR3 DNA: TGTGCCAGCAGTTTAGCGAGGGACACCTACGAGCAGTACTTC; CDR3 protein: CASSLARDTYEQYF; CDR3 length: 14; D gene: -; clone size: -; J gene: TRBJ2-7; V gene: TRBV12-3/TRBV12-4
CDR3 DNA: TGTGCCAGCAGTTTAGACAGGGGGATCGGCTACACCTTC; CDR3 protein: CASSLDRGIGYTF; CDR3 length: 13; D gene: TRBD1; clone size: few; J gene: TRBJ1-2; V gene: TRBV27
CDR3 DNA: TGTGCCAGCAGCTCGAGCTCCTACAATGAGCAGTTCTTC; CDR3 protein: CASSSSSYNEQFF; CDR3 length: 13; D gene: -; clone size: many; J gene: TRBJ2-1; V gene: TRBV12-3/TRBV12-4
CDR3 DNA: TGTGCCAGCAGTTACGCCTCTTTGGGGGGAGAGACCCAGTACTTC; CDR3 protein: CASSYASLGGETQYF; CDR3 length: 15; D gene: -; clone size: few; J gene: TRBJ2-5; V gene: TRBV6-5
CDR3 DNA: TGTGCCAGCAGTTCGGCTGGGACGGTGGCCAAAAACATTCAGTACTTC; CDR3 protein: CASSSAGTVAKNIQYF; CDR3 length: 16; D gene: -; clone size: many; J gene: TRBJ2-4; V gene: TRBV28
CDR3 DNA: TGTGCCAGCAGCTTGGTCAGGGACTCCTATAATTCACCCCTCCACTTT; CDR3 protein: CASSLVRDSYNSPLHF; CDR3 length: 16; D gene: -; clone size: few; J gene: TRBJ1-6; V gene: TRBV5-5
CDR3 DNA: TGCAGTGCAGGGACTAGCGGCTACCAAGAGACCCAGTACTTC; CDR3 protein: CSAGTSGYQETQYF; CDR3 length: 14; D gene: TRBD2; clone size: -; J gene: TRBJ2-5; V gene: TRBV20-1
CDR3 DNA: TGTGCCAGCAGCTCTCCTACGGGACAGGGTCTCTACGAGCAGTACTTC; CDR3 protein: CASSSPTGQGLYEQYF; CDR3 length: 16; D gene: TRBD1; clone size: -; J gene: TRBJ2-7; V gene: TRBV7-9
CDR3 DNA: TGTGCCATCAGAATAGGGACAGCGAACACCGGGGAGCTGTTTTTT; CDR3 protein: CAIRIGTANTGELFF; CDR3 length: 15; D gene: TRBD1; clone size: -; J gene: TRBJ2-2; V gene: TRBV10-3
CDR3 DNA: TGTGCCAGCACCCCTTGGGCCCACAGGGAGGGTTTTGACTACGAGCAGTACTTC; CDR3 protein: CASTPWAHREGFDYEQYF; CDR3 length: 18; D gene: -; clone size: -; J gene: TRBJ2-7; V gene: TRBV28
CDR3 DNA: TGTGCCAGCAGTTTCTCTTTGAAGGCAGAAGCTTTCTTT; CDR3 protein: CASSFSLKAEAFF; CDR3 length: 13; D gene: -; clone size: many; J gene: TRBJ1-1; V gene: TRBV12-3/TRBV12-4
CDR3 DNA: TGCAGTGCTTTGCGGGAGCGGGGGGGCGCAGATACGCAGTATTTT; CDR3 protein: CSALRERGGADTQYF; CDR3 length: 15; D gene: TRBD2; clone size: -; J gene: TRBJ2-3; V gene: TRBV20-1
CDR3 DNA: TGTGCTAGCGCCTGGAGCAATCAGCCCCAGCATTTT; CDR3 protein: CASAWSNQPQHF; CDR3 length: 12; D gene: -; clone size: -; J gene: TRBJ1-5; V gene: TRBV12-5
CDR3 DNA: TGTGCCAGCAGCAAGGGCCTAGCGGGAGGTTTCTCTGGGGCCAACGTCCTGACTTTC; CDR3 protein: CASSKGLAGGFSGANVLTF; CDR3 length: 19; D gene: TRBD2; clone size: few; J gene: TRBJ2-6; V gene: TRBV7-2
CDR3 DNA: TGTGCCAGCAGTTACTCGGCGGTCCCCCGTTCCTACGAGCAGTACTTC; CDR3 protein: CASSYSAVPRSYEQYF; CDR3 length: 16; D gene: -; clone size: few; J gene: TRBJ2-7; V gene: TRBV6-6
CDR3 DNA: TGTGCCAGCAGATCGGGACGGGGGGATCGTGGCTATGGCTACACCTTC; CDR3 protein: CASRSGRGDRGYGYTF; CDR3 length: 16; D gene: -; clone size: -; J gene: TRBJ1-2; V gene: TRBV6-5
CDR3 DNA: TGTGCCAGCAGTTTTCTAGGGGGCAATGAGCAGTTCTTC; CDR3 protein: CASSFLGGNEQFF; CDR3 length: 13; D gene: -; clone size: -; J gene: TRBJ2-1; V gene: TRBV27
CDR3 DNA: TGTGCCAGCATTGTTGGCAATGAGCAGTTCTTC; CDR3 protein: CASIVGNEQFF; CDR3 length: 11; D gene: -; clone size: -; J gene: TRBJ2-1; V gene: TRBV6-5
CDR3 DNA: TGCGCCAGCAGCTTGGCTAGTTTGTCCCAGAACACTGAAGCTTTCTTT; CDR3 protein: CASSLASLSQNTEAFF; CDR3 length: 16; D gene: -; clone size: few; J gene: TRBJ1-1; V gene: TRBV5-1
CDR3 DNA: TGCAGTGCGTCGGTTGGGGCAGCCAACTCCTACGAGCAGTACTTC; CDR3 protein: CSASVGAANSYEQYF; CDR3 length: 15; D gene: -; clone size: few; J gene: TRBJ2-7; V gene: TRBV20-1
CDR3 DNA: TGTGCCAGCAGCTTAGTGTGGAATCAGCCCCAGCATTTT; CDR3 protein: CASSLVWNQPQHF; CDR3 length: 13; D gene: -; clone size: -; J gene: TRBJ1-5; V gene: TRBV11-2
CDR3 DNA: TGCAGTGCTAGAGAGGACCGGGACTACCCGTACGAGCAGTACTTC; CDR3 protein: CSAREDRDYPYEQYF; CDR3 length: 15; D gene: TRBD2; clone size: few; J gene: TRBJ2-7; V gene: TRBV20-1
CDR3 DNA: TGCAGTGCTCTTGACAGTGCCAATCAGCCCCAGCATTTT; CDR3 protein: CSALDSANQPQHF; CDR3 length: 13; D gene: -; clone size: few; J gene: TRBJ1-5; V gene: TRBV20-1
CDR3 DNA: TGTGCCAGCAGCTCCCGGGACAGGGGGCATCAAGAGACCCAGTACTTC; CDR3 protein: CASSSRDRGHQETQYF; CDR3 length: 16; D gene: TRBD1; clone size: -; J gene: TRBJ2-5; V gene: TRBV3-1
CDR3 DNA: TGTGCCAGCAGCGTAGGACTAGGGGATGAGCAGTTCTTC; CDR3 protein: CASSVGLGDEQFF; CDR3 length: 13; D gene: -; clone size: many; J gene: TRBJ2-1; V gene: TRBV9
CDR3 DNA: TGCAGTGCTAATCTCCGGGACAGGGGAACCCAGTACTTC; CDR3 protein: CSANLRDRGTQYF; CDR3 length: 13; D gene: TRBD1; clone size: few; J gene: TRBJ2-7; V gene: TRBV20-1
CDR3 DNA: TGTGCCAGCAGTTCCCGGGGCGCAAACCATGGCTACACCTTC; CDR3 protein: CASSSRGANHGYTF; CDR3 length: 14; D gene: -; clone size: -; J gene: TRBJ1-2; V gene: TRBV12-3/TRBV12-4
CDR3 DNA: TGTGCCAGCAGCTTATACGGGAGGGAGGGCGAGCAGTACTTC; CDR3 protein: CASSLYGREGEQYF; CDR3 length: 14; D gene: TRBD2; clone size: -; J gene: TRBJ2-7; V gene: TRBV7-6
CDR3 DNA: TGTGCCACCAGCCCCCGGGCCCTTCCGCTACAAGAGACCCAGTACTTC; CDR3 protein: CATSPRALPLQETQYF; CDR3 length: 16; D gene: -; clone size: few; J gene: TRBJ2-5; V gene: TRBV15
CDR3 DNA: TGTGCCAGCAGCCAAGGTGCTAGCGAGGGAGATACGCAGTATTTT; CDR3 protein: CASSQGASEGDTQYF; CDR3 length: 15; D gene: -; clone size: few; J gene: TRBJ2-3; V gene: TRBV3-1
CDR3 DNA: TGCAGTGCTAGAGGGAGCTTTGATGAAAAACTGTTTTTT; CDR3 protein: CSARGSFDEKLFF; CDR3 length: 13; D gene: -; clone size: -; J gene: TRBJ1-4; V gene: TRBV20-1
CDR3 DNA: TGTGCCAGCAGCCGAGGGGGCAGGGGGCTCGAGTTCGCAAAGACCCAGTACTTC; CDR3 protein: CASSRGGRGLEFAKTQYF; CDR3 length: 18; D gene: TRBD1; clone size: few; J gene: TRBJ2-5; V gene: TRBV12-3/TRBV12-4
CDR3 DNA: TGCGCCAGCAGCTTGTTCTCTAGCGGGAGAGGAAATGAGCAGTTCTTC; CDR3 protein: CASSLFSSGRGNEQFF; CDR3 length: 16; D gene: TRBD2; clone size: -; J gene: TRBJ2-1; V gene: TRBV5-1
CDR3 DNA: TGCAGTGCGCGGGACGGAGAAAACTATGGCTACACCTTC; CDR3 protein: CSARDGENYGYTF; CDR3 length: 13; D gene: -; clone size: few; J gene: TRBJ1-2; V gene: TRBV20-1
CDR3 DNA: TGTGCCAGCAGCGGGACAGGAAACACCATATATTTT; CDR3 protein: CASSGTGNTIYF; CDR3 length: 12; D gene: -; clone size: -; J gene: TRBJ1-3; V gene: TRBV2